The rows below give T cell receptor beta chains drawn from one sample of a study of T-cell reconstitution after alpha-beta-depleted transplantation in children. TCRdb reprocessed the PCR reads via MiXCR and lists one record per CDR3 protein. The data show 580,000 or so distinct CDR3 sequences, approximately 22% seen once. Sample: PBMCs, mostly from graft donor cells, taken 360 days after TCRalphabeta/CD19-depleted stem cell transplant. These receptors originate from a boy under two years old who had a stem cell transplant for acute myeloid leukemia, so the T cells may come from the graft donor. Both conserved end residues are part of each CDR3. D genes are given only for firm matches. Clone size is shown for a subset of rows, as once, few, many or a class of expanded clone.

TRBJ1-2,16,few,TRBV20-1,.,TGCAGTGCTAGGGGGCCTACGGACAGAGTATTCTATGGCTACACCTTC,CSARGPTDRVFYGYTF
TRBJ1-3,13,few,TRBV20-1,.,TGCAGTGCTCCCCAAATTAACAGAAACACCATATATTTT,CSAPQINRNTIYF
TRBJ2-3,12,few,TRBV20-1,.,TGCAGTGCTACACCCGGAGGGACCACGCAGTATTTT,CSATPGGTTQYF
TRBJ2-2,17,many,TRBV27,.,TGTGCCAGCAGTTTATGGGATGGTTCTTGGGGCACCGGGGAGCTGTTTTTT,CASSLWDGSWGTGELFF
TRBJ2-3,19,.,TRBV10-2,TRBD2,TGCGCCAGCGGAATTCTAGCGGGGGGGCATACCCACCCCCTGGATACGCAGTATTTT,CASGILAGGHTHPLDTQYF
TRBJ2-1,16,many,TRBV13,.,TGTGCCAGCAGCCCCCGAAGGGGCCACTCCTACAATGAGCAGTTCTTC,CASSPRRGHSYNEQFF
TRBJ2-3,19,many,TRBV7-9,TRBD2,TGTGCCAGCAGCCCTCCTCCTAGCGGGGGCCTCAGGGGCGGGGATACGCAGTATTTT,CASSPPPSGGLRGGDTQYF
TRBJ2-7,15,few,TRBV25-1,.,TGTGCCAGCATACGTGGCCAGAAGAGCTCCTACGAGCAGTACTTC,CASIRGQKSSYEQYF
TRBJ2-2,12,few,TRBV6-1,TRBD1,TGTGCCAGTCACAGGGGATCCGGGGAGCTGTTTTTT,CASHRGSGELFF
TRBJ2-3,17,.,TRBV20-1,TRBD2,TGCAGTGTTGCACCGGGACTAGCCGAAGCCAGCGCAGATACGCAGTATTTT,CSVAPGLAEASADTQYF
TRBJ2-1,16,many,TRBV7-2,TRBD2,TGTGCCAGCAGCATTACCCTAGCGGGGGGGTACAATGAGCAGTTCTTC,CASSITLAGGYNEQFF
TRBJ2-4,17,many,TRBV12-3/TRBV12-4,.,TGTGCCAGCAGTCCGGGACTCCTTGGGGGGGCTAAAAACATTCAGTACTTC,CASSPGLLGGAKNIQYF
TRBJ1-2,15,.,TRBV29-1,.,TGCAGCGCCTCAGAATCAGGGTCAGTCATCTATGGCTACACCTTC,CSASESGSVIYGYTF
TRBJ1-1,14,.,TRBV7-9,TRBD1,TGTGCCAGCAGCATGACAGGGGTAACTACTGAAGCTTTCTTT,CASSMTGVTTEAFF
TRBJ2-1,15,.,TRBV20-1,.,TGCAGTGCTAGATCGCCCCTCCCCCCTCACAATGAGCAGTTCTTC,CSARSPLPPHNEQFF
TRBJ2-1,16,few,TRBV11-1,TRBD1,TGTGCCAGCAGGGTCCAGGGACAGGGGCTTTACAATGAGCAGTTCTTC,CASRVQGQGLYNEQFF
TRBJ2-3,16,.,TRBV25-1,TRBD2,TGTGCCAGCAGTGAAGCGCTAGCGGGAGGCACAGATACGCAGTATTTT,CASSEALAGGTDTQYF
TRBJ2-7,12,.,TRBV5-6,.,TGTGCCAGCAGGTATGCCCATTACGAGCAGTACTTC,CASRYAHYEQYF
TRBJ2-6,16,.,TRBV29-1,.,TGCAGCGTTGTGTGGCGCAGGGGCTCTGGGGCCAACGTCCTGACTTTC,CSVVWRRGSGANVLTF
TRBJ1-1,12,.,TRBV5-6,.,TGTGCCAGCAGCTTGGCGACGGGGGGAGCTTTCTTT,CASSLATGGAFF